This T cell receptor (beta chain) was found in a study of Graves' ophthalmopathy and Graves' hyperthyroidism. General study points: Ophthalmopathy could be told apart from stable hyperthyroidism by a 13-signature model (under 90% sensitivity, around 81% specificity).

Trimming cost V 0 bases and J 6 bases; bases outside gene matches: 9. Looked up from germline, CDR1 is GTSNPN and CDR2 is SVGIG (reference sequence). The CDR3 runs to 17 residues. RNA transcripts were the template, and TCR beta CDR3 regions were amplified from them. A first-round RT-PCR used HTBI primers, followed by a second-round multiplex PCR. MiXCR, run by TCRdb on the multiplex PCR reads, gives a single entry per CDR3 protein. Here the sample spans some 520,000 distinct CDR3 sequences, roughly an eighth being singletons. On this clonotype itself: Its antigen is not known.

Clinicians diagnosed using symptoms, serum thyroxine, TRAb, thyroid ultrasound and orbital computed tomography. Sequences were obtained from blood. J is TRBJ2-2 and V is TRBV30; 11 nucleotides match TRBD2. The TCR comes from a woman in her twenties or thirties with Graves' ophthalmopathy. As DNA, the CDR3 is TGTGCCTGGAGTGTACGTCTTAGCGGGAGGGCCGCCGGGGAGCTGTTTTTT. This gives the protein CAWSVRLSGRAAGELFF.